A single TCR beta chain is shown here with its context. Original methodology: For nucleated cells, counts were estimated from reference gene primer amplification. Here immunoSEQ multiplex PCR was the method, and the copy in TCRdb shows in-frame clones only, minus some. The DNA was the basis for D and trimming; V, J and clone size are from that table. This sample has approximately 330,000 clones, with roughly 87% found just once. This specimen comes from a study of blood T cell repertoires in COVID-19. CDR1 and CDR2 from the germline V gene are MNHNY and SVGAGI (reference sequence). V was pared by 7 bases and J by 4 bases, with 14 bases between. This CDR3 contains 13 residues.

J is TRBJ2-7 and V is TRBV6-6; TRBD2 is a possible D gene (6 bases). Specimen: peripheral blood. This receptor was obtained from a man under 40 with COVID-19, enrolled during active disease. Here the CDR3 DNA reads TGTGCCAGCACTCCGAGGAGGGAATACGAGCAGTACTTC. This gives the protein CASTPRREYEQYF.